This TCR beta chain was observed in a study of a mutant IDH1 vaccine in newly diagnosed glioma. About the study: Across weeks 1, 3, 5, 7, 11, 15, 19 and 23, patients received a vaccination each time, eight in all.

Germline V gene sequence: CDR1 MNHNS, CDR2 SASEGT. The V gene lost 7 bases and the J gene lost 1 base, with 13 bases spanning the gap. This CDR3 spans 14 amino acids. Here immunoSEQ multiplex PCR was the method, and the copy in TCRdb shows in-frame clones only, minus some. The data show 50,000 to 65,000 clones, 81% seen once. This clone was picked up one time. The antigen remains undetermined. Time point meaning: week 5, during vaccination. Each dose delivered 300 ug of mutant IDH1 20-mer peptide subcutaneously with imiquimod. The chain uses TRBV6-1 and TRBJ1-1; D possibly corresponds to TRBD1 (5 bases). The receptor comes from a man aged 25-45 years with glioma. The material sequenced was PBMCs, taken from a glioma patient whose treatment included an IDH1 peptide vaccine. CDR3: CASTPGRGNTEAFF. In nucleotides, the CDR3 is TGTGCCAGCACTCCGGGGCGCGGGAACACTGAAGCTTTCTTT.